The clone carrying this T cell receptor (beta chain) was counted many times. What it binds is not known. This specimen comes from a study of human T cells and chemical hapten exposure. The time point here: patch test 1, 2 weeks after DPC sensitization. Specified treatment: therapeutic diphenylcyclopropenone sensitization with weekly scalp DPC. Patients had alopecia, were aged 18 to 70, and were not pregnant. MiXCR was run by TCRdb on the RACE reads, yielding one entry per CDR3 protein. This sample has approximately 400,000 distinct CDR3 sequences, with approximately 4.4% found just once. CDR3 length: 15 residues. Losses at the gene ends were 5 bases for V and 6 bases for J; bases not matched to a gene: 10. CDR1 SGHVS and CDR2 FQNEAQ come from the germline V gene. Notes on the study in general: The number of TCRs above 1 in 1000 frequency did not change after DPC sensitization.

V and J are TRBV7-8 and TRBJ1-1, with 9 nucleotides matching TRBD1. The specimen comprised whole blood, sampled in connection with sensitization to the hapten diphenylcyclopropenone (DPC). This clonotype was obtained from a woman between 45 and 60 years old with alopecia areata. Some clones in this sample may be carry-over from other donors' samples. Here the CDR3 DNA reads TGTGCCAGCAGCCAATGGACAGGGGATCATTCTGAAGCTTTCTTT. Protein sequence: CASSQWTGDHSEAFF.